This TCR beta chain was captured in a study of blood T cell repertoires in COVID-19. Looking at the study overall: From the United States, Italy and Spain came samples of acute and convalescent COVID-19. PBMCs, B-cell-depleted T cells, or T cells were the source of the cDNA or gDNA that made up the material.

In the original processing: Quantification of nucleated cells was approximated via reference gene primer amplification. Clones were sequenced by immunoSEQ multiplex PCR, and TCRdb holds only the in-frame ones, with some missing. Clone size and V and J calls were adopted from that table, with D and trimming inferred from the DNA. The sample has 250,000 or so clones, under 90% seen once. The clonotype originates from a man in his fifties or sixties with acute or convalescent COVID-19. The sample taken for sequencing was peripheral blood.

The DNA for the CDR3 is TGTGCCAGCAGCTTACCGGGACTAGCTGCCGAGCAGTACTTC. Residues: CASSLPGLAAEQYF. The V call is TRBV5-6, the J call TRBJ2-7, with 9 bases matching TRBD2. This CDR3 contains 14 residues. Germline CDR1 is SGHDT and CDR2 is YYEEEE. The ends lost 2 bases at V and 6 bases at J; junction bases unmatched: 6.